This T cell receptor (beta chain) was recovered during a study of blood T cell repertoires in COVID-19. On the study more broadly: Specimens from acute and convalescent COVID-19 originated in the United States, Italy and Spain.

The CDR3 has 15 residues. CDR1 MNHEY and CDR2 SMNVEV come from the germline V gene (reference sequence). Trimming removed 3 bases at V and 7 bases at J, with 13 bases between. In the original processing: Estimates of nucleated cell counts were drawn from the amplification of reference gene primers. The assay was immunoSEQ multiplex PCR, and TCRdb's table has in-frame clones only and misses some. V, J and clone size reflect that table, while D and trimming were determined from the DNA. The repertoire holds over 12,000 clones, around 88% seen once, with around 15% in the top ten. Material for sequencing was peripheral blood. This TCR derives from a human donor in a cohort sampled during active COVID-19. This chain joins TRBV27 and TRBJ1-6; D is perhaps TRBD1 (6 bases). CDR3 region: CASSFTTRGNSPLHF. The DNA of the CDR3 is TGTGCCAGCAGTTTCACAACCAGGGGAAATTCACCCCTCCACTTT.